Following are 2 T cell receptor beta chains from one sample sequenced in a study of blood T cell repertoires in COVID-19. The data were produced by immunoSEQ multiplex PCR, yet TCRdb's version contains in-frame clones alone and is incomplete. This sample has around 400,000 clones, with approximately 89% found just once. Specimen: peripheral blood. These receptors all come from a woman younger than 45 with COVID-19, enrolled during active disease.

This clone has only one observation. The chain combines TRBV2 with TRBJ2-3, with 8 nucleotides matching TRBD2. Germline CDR1 reads SNHLY; CDR2 reads FYNNEI. The ends lost 2 bases at V and 2 bases at J; junction bases unmatched: 6. The CDR3 is 16 residues long. The CDR3 protein is CASSEISGGATDTQYF. As DNA, the CDR3 is TGTGCCAGCAGTGAAATATCGGGAGGGGCCACAGATACGCAGTATTTT.

The rearrangement links TRBV4-3 to TRBJ2-6; TRBD2 agrees at 7 bases. The CDR3 contains 19 residues. With V trimmed by 0 bases and J by 2 bases, 10 bases remained unmatched. The V gene's germline CDR1 is LGHNA and CDR2 YSLEER. Here the CDR3 DNA reads TGCGCCAGCAGCCAAGATGGGGAGGGACTCTTCGCTGGGGCCAACGTCCTGACTTTC. It encodes CASSQDGEGLFAGANVLTF.